The 22 T cell receptor beta chains below were found in one sample sequenced in a study of response to subunit inactivated influenza vaccine. TCRdb itself ran the RT-PCR reads through MiXCR, one entry per CDR3 protein. The sample holds about 570,000 distinct CDR3 sequences, over 9% seen once. Separately, the same data were catalogued under a study of T cells expressing NK-cell markers. From that report: TCR beta cDNA was generated via 5'RACE template switching incorporating UMIs.

The sequencing here drew on PBMCs from blood, taken on the day of vaccination. The origin of the receptors is a man aged 45-60 years who received an inactivated influenza vaccine.

The chain links TRBV20-1 to TRBJ2-1; tentative D call: TRBD1 (7 bases). V lost 3 bases and J lost 8, with 14 bases in between. The CDR3 consists of 13 residues. Germline V CDR1 and CDR2: DFQATT, SNEGSKA (reference sequence). The CDR3 is CSASWRGRDEQFF. Written as DNA, the CDR3 is TGCAGTGCTAGTTGGAGGGGGCGGGATGAGCAGTTCTTC.

A few counts support this clonotype. The chain employs TRBV20-1 and TRBJ2-1, with 8 bases aligning to TRBD2. The CDR3 has 15 amino acids. V lost 6 bases, J lost 5 bases, and 12 bases stayed unmatched. The germline CDR1 and CDR2 sequences are DFQATT and SNEGSKA (reference sequence). The CDR3 DNA reads TGCAGTGCATCTGAGGGGGGACTAGTCAACAATGAGCAGTTCTTC. It translates to CSASEGGLVNNEQFF.

The chain couples TRBV9 to TRBJ2-5, with 7 bases that match TRBD1. The CDR3 length is 14 residues. In germline, CDR1 is SGDLS, CDR2 YYNGEE. Unmatched junction bases numbered 1, after V lost 0 bases and J lost 2 bases. CDR3 sequence reads: CASSVATGQETQYF. As DNA, the CDR3 is TGTGCCAGCAGCGTAGCGACAGGGCAAGAGACCCAGTACTTC. Based on the CDR3 plus reference TRBV9 and TRBJ2-5, the full variable domain is DSGVTQTPKHLITATGQRVTLRCSPRSGDLSVYWYQQSLDQGLQFLIQYYNGEERAKGNILERFSAQQFPDLHSELNLSSLELGDSALYFCASSVATGQETQYFGPGTRLLVL.

This clonotype turned up a few times. The chain couples TRBV5-1 to TRBJ2-5; no reliable D call. The CDR3 has 14 residues. The V gene's germline CDR1 is SGHRS and CDR2 YFSETQ. The ends were cut back, 1 base at V and 4 bases at J, with 11 bases in the middle. The DNA of the CDR3 is TGCGCCAGCAGCTTGTTGCAGTCCTCAGAGACCCAGTACTTC. It encodes CASSLLQSSETQYF.

This clonotype was counted only a few times. This sequence joins TRBV29-1 and TRBJ2-1; TRBD1 agrees at 8 bases. This CDR3 contains 15 residues. Looked up from germline, CDR1 is SQVTM and CDR2 is ANQGSEA. V was pared by 5 bases and J by 4 bases, with 10 bases of the junction left unmatched. The DNA for the CDR3 is TGCAGCGTTTCTTCGGCAGGGGGCCTGTACAATGAGCAGTTCTTC. Encoded protein: CSVSSAGGLYNEQFF.

This chain joins TRBV12-3 or TRBV12-4 and TRBJ1-5, with D possibly matching TRBD1 (6 bases). This CDR3 contains 14 residues. The V gene lost 3 bases and the J gene lost 9 bases, with 15 bases spanning the gap. The CDR3 DNA sequence: TGTGCCAGCAGTTTTCGGGGGGGGCGCGGGCCCCAGCATTTT. Its translation is CASSFRGGRGPQHF.

The chain joins TRBV5-1 to TRBJ2-6, with 8 bases identical to TRBD1. V shed 4 bases and J 2 bases; nucleotides not matched to a gene: 5. The V gene's germline CDR1 is SGHRS and CDR2 YFSETQ. The CDR3 has 16 amino acids. CDR3 amino acids: CASSSGTGAGANVLTF. The CDR3 nucleotides are TGCGCCAGCAGCAGTGGGACAGGTGCTGGGGCCAACGTCCTGACTTTC.

This clonotype was recorded a few times. The chain joins TRBV25-1 to TRBJ1-3; a possible D gene is TRBD1 (5 bases). V was trimmed by 5 bases and J by 3 bases, leaving 11 bases between them. The CDR3 spans 14 residues. Germline CDR1 is MGHDK and CDR2 is SYGVNS. The DNA for the CDR3 is TGTGCCAGCAGTCCGGGGGGAGTTGGAAACACCATATATTTT. It specifies CASSPGGVGNTIYF.

This chain joins TRBV12-3 or TRBV12-4 and TRBJ2-3, with D uncertain. The CDR3 extends over 13 amino acids. V gave up 7 bases and J gave up 1 base, with 9 bases separating them. The CDR3 sequence: CASKIGGTDTQYF. As DNA, the CDR3 is TGTGCCAGCAAAATTGGGGGCACAGATACGCAGTATTTT.

This clonotype has a handful of counts. The chain joins TRBV6-5 to TRBJ2-1; TRBD2 matches 9 bases. From germline, CDR1 is MNHEY and CDR2 SVGAGI. The CDR3 runs 17 residues. Trimming removed 0 bases from V and 7 bases from J; junction bases left unmatched: 10. CDR3 nucleotide sequence: TGTGCCAGCAGTTACTCGGCGGGAGGGTACCTCTTAAATGAGCAGTTCTTC. Amino acids: CASSYSAGGYLLNEQFF.

The chain recombines TRBV28 with TRBJ2-1; 9 bases map to TRBD1. Germline V gene data show CDR1 as MDHEN and CDR2 as SYDVKM. After removal of 6 bases from V and 4 bases from J, the junction contained 7 bases not matched to a gene. The CDR3 consists of 15 residues. CDR3 in amino acids: CASREGDRVYNEQFF. The CDR3 nucleotides read TGTGCCAGCAGAGAGGGGGACAGGGTGTACAATGAGCAGTTCTTC.

V and J are TRBV28 and TRBJ2-5, with TRBD1 matching 10 bases. V lost 4 bases, J lost 4 bases, and 9 bases stayed unmatched. Germline V gene data show CDR1 as MDHEN and CDR2 as SYDVKM. The CDR3 totals 16 residues. The CDR3 is CASSSQGTGDRETQYF. CDR3 DNA: TGTGCCAGCAGTTCTCAGGGGACAGGGGACAGAGAGACCCAGTACTTC.

The V and J genes are TRBV14 and TRBJ2-7, with TRBD2 matching over 11 bases. V lost 0 bases, J lost 2 bases, and 15 bases stayed unmatched. This CDR3 has 20 amino acids. Germline V gives CDR1 SGHDN, CDR2 FVKESK. This CDR3 is CASSQDGSGSGGATPYEQYF. The CDR3 bases are TGTGCCAGCAGCCAAGATGGGTCGGGTAGCGGGGGGGCTACTCCCTACGAGCAGTACTTC. The full variable domain, in which reference TRBV14 and TRBJ2-7 provide the parts outside the CDR3, is EAGVTQFPSHSVIEKGQTVTLRCDPISGHDNLYWYRRVMGKEIKFLLHFVKESKQDESGMPNNRFLAERTGGTYSTLKVQPAELEDSGVYFCASSQDGSGSGGATPYEQYFGPGTRLTVT.

The chain joins TRBV5-4 to TRBJ2-1, with D perhaps assigned TRBD1 or TRBD2 (6 bases each). Germline loops: CDR1 SGHNT, CDR2 YYREEE (reference sequence). V was shortened by 1 base and J by 5 bases, with 13 bases between the two germline ends. This CDR3 has 15 amino acids. The CDR3 protein is CASSLSTGANNEQFF. For the CDR3, the DNA is TGTGCCAGCAGCTTGTCGACGGGGGCCAACAATGAGCAGTTCTTC.

This sequence joins TRBV5-5 and TRBJ2-5; D is undetermined. CDR1 and CDR2 (germline): SGHKS, YYEKEE (reference sequence). Trimming shortened V by 4 bases and J by 2 bases, and 9 bases separated the two germline ends. The CDR3 consists of 13 residues. DNA for the CDR3: TGTGCCAGCAGCAAAGGGCCTCAAGAGACCCAGTACTTC. It yields the protein CASSKGPQETQYF.

This chain uses TRBV6-2 or TRBV6-3 with TRBJ2-2; D is perhaps TRBD2 (7 bases). V shed 5 bases and J shed 6 bases, with 28 bases lying between them. CDR1 is MNHEY, CDR2 SVGEGT, per germline. The CDR3 has 19 amino acids. DNA for the CDR3: TGTGCCAGCAGTCCCCCCCCTGGGGGGGGCGCAATTAAAGCCGGGGAGCTGTTTTTT. Its protein is CASSPPPGGGAIKAGELFF.

This clonotype was seen a few times. V is TRBV5-1 and J is TRBJ2-3; 9 nucleotides agree with TRBD2. The CDR3 length is 13 residues. V dropped 4 bases and J dropped 5; count of bases not matched to a gene: 2. CDR1 and CDR2 from the germline V gene are SGHRS and YFSETQ. CDR3 in DNA: TGCGCCAGCAGCAAAGCGGGAGGAGATACGCAGTATTTT. Translating it yields CASSKAGGDTQYF.

This clonotype showed up many times. The V and J genes are TRBV3-1 and TRBJ2-7; the D gene is possibly TRBD2 (7 bases). The CDR3 contains 14 residues. The V gene's germline CDR1 is LGHDT and CDR2 YNNKEL (reference sequence). With 4 bases removed from V and 3 bases from J, the gap between germline ends came to 13 bases. The CDR3: CASSPGDYLYEQYF. The CDR3 DNA reads as TGTGCCAGCAGCCCAGGGGACTACCTCTACGAGCAGTACTTC.

Only a few counts were recorded for this clonotype. The chain is built from TRBV15 and TRBJ2-3; D is perhaps TRBD2 (6 bases). The germline gives CDR1 LNHNV, CDR2 YYDKDF (reference sequence). V lost 7 bases, J lost 6 bases, and 14 bases lay in between. The CDR3 runs 13 residues. The CDR3 nucleotides are TGTGCCACCAATCTGCGGGGTTGGGATACGCAGTATTTT. Its translation: CATNLRGWDTQYF.

The chain employs TRBV7-2 and TRBJ2-7, with 11 bases lining up with TRBD2. J lost 8 bases, V lost 5 bases, and 8 bases had no gene match. CDR1 is SGHTA, CDR2 FQGNSA, per germline. The CDR3 spans 14 residues. As DNA, the CDR3 is TGTGCCAGCAGCAAGGGACTAGCGGAGGCCCAGCAGTACTTC. It specifies CASSKGLAEAQQYF.

V is TRBV6-4 and J is TRBJ1-5; the D gene is possibly TRBD1 (5 bases). The V gene lost 2 bases and the J gene lost 4 bases, with 12 bases spanning the gap. Germline V gene lookup returns CDR1 MRHNA and CDR2 SNTAGT. The CDR3 contains 15 residues. The CDR3 loop reads CASSDGQGVNQPQHF. The CDR3 DNA reads as TGTGCCAGCAGTGACGGGCAGGGTGTAAATCAGCCCCAGCATTTT.

The gene calls are TRBV28 and TRBJ2-7, with 7 nucleotides matching TRBD2. CDR1 and CDR2 (germline): MDHEN, SYDVKM. The CDR3 runs to 14 residues. V shed 2 bases, J shed 2 bases, and the junction held 3 bases outside the gene matches. CDR3 in DNA: TGTGCCAGCAGTTTAACTAGCGCCACCTACGAGCAGTACTTC. Residues: CASSLTSATYEQYF.